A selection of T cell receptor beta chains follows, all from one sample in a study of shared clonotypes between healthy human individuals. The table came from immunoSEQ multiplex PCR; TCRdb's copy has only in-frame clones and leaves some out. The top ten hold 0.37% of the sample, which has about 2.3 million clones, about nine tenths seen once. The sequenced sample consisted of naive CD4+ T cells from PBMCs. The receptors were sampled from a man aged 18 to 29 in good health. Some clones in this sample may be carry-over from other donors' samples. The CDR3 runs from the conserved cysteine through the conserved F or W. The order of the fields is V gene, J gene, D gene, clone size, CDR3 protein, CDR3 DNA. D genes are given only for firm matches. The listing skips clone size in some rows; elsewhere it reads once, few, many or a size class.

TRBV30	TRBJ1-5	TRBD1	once	CAWSVDKGQGCQPQHF	TGTGCCTGGAGTGTAGATAAGGGACAGGGCTGTCAGCCCCAGCATTTT
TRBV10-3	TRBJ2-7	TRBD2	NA	CAISNGLAGEQYF	TGTGCCATCAGTAACGGACTAGCGGGCGAGCAGTACTTC
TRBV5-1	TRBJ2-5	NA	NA	CASSLQGVEETQYF	TGCGCCAGCAGCTTGCAGGGAGTAGAAGAGACCCAGTACTTC
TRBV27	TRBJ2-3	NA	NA	CASSLGLTSTDTQYF	TGTGCCAGCAGTTTGGGTTTAACTAGCACAGATACGCAGTATTTT
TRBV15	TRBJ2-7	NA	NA	CATSYRGGSYEQYF	TGTGCCACCAGCTACAGGGGAGGCTCCTACGAGCAGTACTTC
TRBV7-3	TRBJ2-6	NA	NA	CASSLTGSVLTF	TGTGCCAGCAGCTTAACAGGGTCCGTCCTGACTTTC
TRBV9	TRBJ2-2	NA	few	CASSPRHSTGELFF	TGTGCCAGCAGCCCTCGACACTCCACCGGGGAGCTGTTTTTT
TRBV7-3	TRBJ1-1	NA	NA	CASSERQYTEAFF	TGTGCCAGCAGCGAAAGACAATACACTGAAGCTTTCTTT
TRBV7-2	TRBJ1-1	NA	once	CASSPTRVTLEAFF	TGTGCCAGCAGCCCTACCAGGGTTACCCTTGAAGCTTTCTTT
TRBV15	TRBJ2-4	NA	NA	CATSRDLNIQYF	TGTGCCACCAGCAGAGATTTGAACATTCAGTACTTC
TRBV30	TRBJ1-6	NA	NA	CAWSVKENSPLHF	TGTGCCTGGAGTGTAAAGGAAAATTCACCCCTCCACTTT
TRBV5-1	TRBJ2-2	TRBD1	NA	CASSYPTGDAGELFF	TGCGCCAGCAGTTACCCGACAGGGGATGCCGGGGAGCTGTTTTTT
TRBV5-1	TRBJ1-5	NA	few	CASSREVNQPQHF	TGCGCCAGCAGCCGGGAGGTAAATCAGCCCCAGCATTTT
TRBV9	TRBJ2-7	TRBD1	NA	CASSGTGTDYEQYF	TGTGCCAGCAGCGGAACAGGGACAGATTACGAGCAGTACTTC
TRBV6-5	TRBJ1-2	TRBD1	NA	CASSYQQTGIYGYTF	TGTGCCAGCAGTTACCAACAGACAGGGATCTATGGCTACACCTTC
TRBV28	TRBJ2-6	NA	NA	CASSVHRTSGANVLTF	TGTGCCAGCAGTGTTCACAGGACCTCTGGGGCCAACGTCCTGACTTTC
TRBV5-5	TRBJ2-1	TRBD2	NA	CASSSGTSGRTYEQFF	TGTGCCAGCAGCTCCGGGACTAGCGGGAGAACGTATGAGCAGTTCTTC
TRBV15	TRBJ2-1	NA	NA	CATSRDSIGNEQFF	TGTGCCACCAGCAGAGACTCTATCGGCAATGAGCAGTTCTTC
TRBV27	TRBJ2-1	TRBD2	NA	CASSGIAGATYNEQFF	TGTGCCAGCAGTGGGATAGCGGGAGCGACCTACAATGAGCAGTTCTTC
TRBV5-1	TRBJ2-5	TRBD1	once	CASSAATGVGETQYF	TGCGCCAGCAGCGCCGCGACAGGGGTAGGAGAGACCCAGTACTTC
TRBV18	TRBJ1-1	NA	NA	CASSPGTSLRGAFF	TGTGCCAGCTCACCAGGGACGTCGCTCCGGGGGGCTTTCTTT
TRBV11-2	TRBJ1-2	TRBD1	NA	CASSSRQGASGYTF	TGTGCCAGCAGCTCTCGACAGGGTGCAAGTGGCTACACCTTC
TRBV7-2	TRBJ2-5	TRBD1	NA	CASSSGQGGTQYF	TGTGCCAGCAGCTCCGGACAGGGAGGGACCCAGTACTTC
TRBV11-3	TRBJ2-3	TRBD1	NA	CASSHGQATDTQYF	TGTGCCAGCAGCCACGGACAGGCCACAGATACGCAGTATTTT
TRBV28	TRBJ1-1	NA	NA	CASSLWAQGRDTEAFF	TGTGCCAGCAGTTTATGGGCACAGGGCCGGGACACTGAAGCTTTCTTT
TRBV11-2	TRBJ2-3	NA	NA	CASSLVGQTTDTQYF	TGTGCCAGCAGCTTAGTGGGCCAGACCACAGATACGCAGTATTTT
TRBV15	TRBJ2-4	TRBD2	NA	CATSSPKPSGGPVVLQYF	TGTGCCACCAGCTCGCCGAAGCCTAGCGGGGGCCCCGTTGTCCTTCAGTACTTC
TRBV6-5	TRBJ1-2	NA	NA	CASSYSNSGYGYTF	TGTGCCAGCAGTTATAGCAACAGCGGCTATGGCTACACCTTC
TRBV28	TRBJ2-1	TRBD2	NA	CASSQLAGSYNEQFF	TGTGCCAGCAGTCAACTAGCGGGCTCCTACAATGAGCAGTTCTTC
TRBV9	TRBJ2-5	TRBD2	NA	CASSVEGLALETQYF	TGTGCCAGCAGCGTAGAAGGACTAGCTCTGGAGACCCAGTACTTC
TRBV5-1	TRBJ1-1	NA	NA	CASSLDRVGTEAFF	TGCGCCAGCAGCTTGGATCGGGTGGGGACTGAAGCTTTCTTT
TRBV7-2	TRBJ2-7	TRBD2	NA	CASSLVAGASYEQYF	TGTGCCAGCAGCTTAGTGGCGGGAGCCTCCTACGAGCAGTACTTC
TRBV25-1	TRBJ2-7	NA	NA	CASSRYEQYF	TGTGCCAGCTCAAGGTACGAGCAGTACTTC
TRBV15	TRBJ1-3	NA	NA	CATSRDRSGNTIYF	TGTGCCACCAGCAGAGATCGGTCTGGAAACACCATATATTTT
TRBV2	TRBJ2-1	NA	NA	CASSVFQRVYNEQFF	TGTGCCAGCAGTGTGTTCCAGCGGGTCTACAATGAGCAGTTCTTC
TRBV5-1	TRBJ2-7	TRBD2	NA	CASSLEGLAGWGNEQYF	TGCGCCAGCAGCTTGGAGGGACTAGCGGGCTGGGGCAACGAGCAGTACTTC
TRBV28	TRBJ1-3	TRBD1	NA	CASSSTGVGKGNTIYF	TGTGCCAGCAGCTCGACAGGGGTTGGTAAAGGAAACACCATATATTTT
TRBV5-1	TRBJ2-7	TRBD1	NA	CASSRTGPEQYF	TGCGCCAGCAGTCGGACAGGTCCCGAGCAGTACTTC
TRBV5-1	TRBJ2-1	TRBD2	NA	CASSLVFSRGGDEQFF	TGCGCCAGCAGCTTGGTATTTTCGCGGGGGGGCGATGAGCAGTTCTTC
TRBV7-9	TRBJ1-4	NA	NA	CASSLGTHESNEKLFF	TGTGCCAGCAGCTTAGGGACGCACGAATCTAATGAAAAACTGTTTTTT
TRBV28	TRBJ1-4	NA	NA	CASSPPPGTKLGGEKLFF	TGTGCCAGCAGTCCCCCCCCCGGGACAAAGTTAGGAGGGGAAAAACTGTTTTTT
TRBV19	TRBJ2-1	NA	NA	CASSIRAIRDEQFF	TGTGCCAGTAGTATCCGGGCCATTAGGGATGAGCAGTTCTTC
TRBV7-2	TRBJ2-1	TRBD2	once	CASSLETSVNEQFF	TGTGCCAGCAGCTTAGAGACTAGCGTTAATGAGCAGTTCTTC
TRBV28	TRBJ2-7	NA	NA	CASSAGLIPYEQYF	TGTGCCAGCAGCGCGGGTCTTATTCCCTACGAGCAGTACTTC
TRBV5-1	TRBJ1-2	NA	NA	CASSLDGGGWRDGYTF	TGCGCCAGCAGCTTGGACGGGGGAGGCTGGCGGGATGGCTACACCTTC
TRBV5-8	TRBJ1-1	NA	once	CASSLGGQGFITEAFF	TGTGCCAGCAGCTTGGGTGGGCAGGGGTTCATCACTGAAGCTTTCTTT
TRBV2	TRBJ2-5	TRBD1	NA	CASSETGYQETQYF	TGTGCCAGCAGTGAGACAGGGTACCAAGAGACCCAGTACTTC
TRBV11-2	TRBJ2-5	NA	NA	CASSLVGQIQETQYF	TGTGCCAGCAGCTTAGTGGGGCAGATCCAAGAGACCCAGTACTTC
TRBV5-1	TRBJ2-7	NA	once	CASSLGVGSSGEQYF	TGCGCCAGCAGCTTGGGGGTAGGCTCCTCAGGCGAGCAGTACTTC
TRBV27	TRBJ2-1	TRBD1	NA	CASSQGQGTYNEQFF	TGTGCCAGCAGTCAGGGACAGGGAACCTACAATGAGCAGTTCTTC
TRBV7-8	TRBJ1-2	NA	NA	CASSLAQGEGTYGYTF	TGTGCCAGCAGCTTAGCGCAAGGGGAGGGAACCTATGGCTACACCTTC
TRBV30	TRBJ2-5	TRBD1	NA	CAWGTGTETQYF	TGTGCCTGGGGGACAGGGACAGAGACCCAGTACTTC
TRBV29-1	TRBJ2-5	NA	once	CSVEEDRWTQYF	TGCAGCGTTGAAGAAGACCGTTGGACCCAGTACTTC